The next 17 T cell receptor beta chains were all read from a single sample in a study of T cell responses to AZD1222 COVID-19 vaccine. Method: immunoSEQ multiplex PCR; TCRdb's copy keeps in-frame clones and lacks some. Of 70,000 or so clones listed, around 89% are singletons. Sequencing was performed on peripheral blood, taken on day 0 of AZD1222 vaccination. These receptors originate from an adult in good health.

This chain connects TRBV7-8 to TRBJ2-1; D might be TRBD2 (7 bases). CDR1 is SGHVS and CDR2 is FQNEAQ in the germline V gene. There are 16 residues in the CDR3. The V and J ends lost 2 bases and 3 bases respectively, with 14 bases between them. The CDR3 sequence is CASSLIAGAVYNEQFF. CDR3 DNA: TGTGCCAGCAGCTTAATTGCGGGGGCAGTCTACAATGAGCAGTTCTTC.

V and J are TRBV5-1 and TRBJ2-7, with D tentatively TRBD1 (6 bases). This CDR3 has 13 residues. Germline values: CDR1 SGHRS, CDR2 YFSETQ. Trimming stripped 4 bases from V and 2 bases from J, with 10 bases between. Written as DNA, the CDR3 is TGCGCCAGCAGCCCCGGGACACCCTACGAGCAGTACTTC. It is translated as CASSPGTPYEQYF.

This chain links TRBV27 with TRBJ2-2, with D unresolved. The CDR3 contains 15 residues. Per the germline V gene, CDR1 is MNHEY and CDR2 is SMNVEV (reference sequence). Deletions cut 2 bases from V and 0 bases from J, with 7 bases between. As DNA, the CDR3 is TGTGCCAGCAGTTTAGGCATTGCGAACACCGGGGAGCTGTTTTTT. Translating it yields CASSLGIANTGELFF.

The chain has TRBV27 and TRBJ2-7, with D perhaps matching TRBD2 (5 bases). The V end was cut by 5 bases, the J end by 8 bases, with 16 bases between. CDR1 is MNHEY, CDR2 SMNVEV, per germline (reference sequence). This CDR3 is built from 13 residues. This CDR3 reads CASSADGVTQQYF. In DNA form, the CDR3 reads TGTGCCAGCAGTGCAGACGGGGTGACGCAGCAGTACTTC.

The CDR3 region has the DNA TGTGCCAGCAGACCTTCTGACAGGGATGAGTACGAGCAGTACTTC. Its translation is CASRPSDRDEYEQYF. The rearrangement uses TRBV5-4 and TRBJ2-7; 7 bases agree with TRBD1. Germline V gene lookup returns CDR1 SGHNT and CDR2 YYREEE (reference sequence). J lost 4 bases, V lost 5 bases, and 12 bases had no gene match. CDR3 size: 15 residues.

This chain uses TRBV7-8 with TRBJ2-7, with D unresolved. V was pared by 5 bases and J by 6 bases, with 11 bases between. CDR1 SGHVS and CDR2 FQNEAQ come from the germline V gene. The CDR3 consists of 12 residues. This CDR3 reads CASSPLSSEQYF. The CDR3 nucleotides read TGTGCCAGCAGCCCCCTGTCGAGCGAGCAGTACTTC.

The V and J genes are TRBV29-1 and TRBJ2-1, with D unclear. The germline V and J ends were trimmed by 1 base and 15 bases, with 4 bases remaining between them. The CDR3 contains 8 residues. The germline V gene has CDR1 SQVTM and CDR2 ANQGSEA. This chain's CDR3 is CSVEGGFF. CDR3 in DNA: TGCAGCGTTGAAGGGGGGTTCTTC.

V gene TRBV6-2 or TRBV6-3 combines with J gene TRBJ2-1, with a weak D call TRBD1 (5 bases). The CDR3 runs to 13 residues. The germline gives CDR1 MNHEY, CDR2 SVGEGT. Trimming pared 6 bases from V and 12 bases from J, leaving 18 bases between. The CDR3 DNA reads TGTGCCAGCAGCAGAGATCAGGGCCCTGGGCAGTTCTTC. It specifies CASSRDQGPGQFF.

The chain links TRBV9 to TRBJ1-3; no definite D call. CDR1 is SGDLS and CDR2 is YYNGEE in the germline V gene. The CDR3 loop spans 16 amino acids. Trimming removed 4 bases at V and 0 bases at J, with 14 bases between. In DNA form, the CDR3 reads TGTGCCAGCAGCTCCCATCAGGTAAACTCTGGAAACACCATATATTTT. Translation gives CASSSHQVNSGNTIYF.

The chain uses TRBV5-1 and TRBJ2-4; D remains unclear. The CDR3 is 16 amino acids. Germline-derived CDR1 and CDR2 are SGHRS and YFSETQ. V lost 0 bases and J lost 1, with 11 bases in between. In DNA, the CDR3 is TGCGCCAGCAGCTTGGAATCGGTTATGGCCAAAAACATTCAGTACTTC. Its translation: CASSLESVMAKNIQYF. Complete variable domain (other parts from reference TRBV5-1 and TRBJ2-4): KAGVTQTPRYLIKTRGQQVTLSCSPISGHRSVSWYQQTPGQGLQFLFEYFSETQRNKGNFPGRFSGRQFSNSRSEMNVSTLELGDSALYLCASSLESVMAKNIQYFGAGTRLSVL.

The rearrangement links TRBV25-1 to TRBJ2-1; 8 bases are shared with TRBD1. The V segment lost 7 bases and the J segment 5 bases; nucleotides outside the gene matches: 4. Germline V gene data show CDR1 as MGHDK and CDR2 as SYGVNS. CDR3 length: 13 residues. The CDR3 DNA sequence: TGTGCCAGCACAACGACAGGGGACAATGAGCAGTTCTTC. Translation gives CASTTTGDNEQFF.

V is TRBV12-3 or TRBV12-4 and J is TRBJ1-2; D might be TRBD1 (5 bases). There are 13 residues in the CDR3. Trimming cost V 2 bases and J 5 bases, with 9 bases left between them. DNA for the CDR3: TGTGCCAGCAGTTTAAAGGCAGGGTATGGCTACACCTTC. Translating it yields CASSLKAGYGYTF.

This chain connects TRBV2 to TRBJ2-7; D may be TRBD2 (5 bases). There are 11 residues in the CDR3. V dropped 5 bases and J dropped 7 bases, with 9 bases sitting between them. From germline, CDR1 is SNHLY and CDR2 FYNNEI. Here the CDR3 DNA reads TGTGCCAGCAGTTCCCAGCGGGAGCAGTACTTC. It specifies CASSSQREQYF.

The gene calls are TRBV7-2 and TRBJ2-3, with D maybe TRBD1 (5 bases). V lost 1 base to trimming and J lost 6 bases, with 8 bases between them. The CDR3 runs to 13 residues. Germline-derived CDR1 and CDR2 are SGHTA and FQGNSA. The CDR3: CASSLGGSDTQYF. The CDR3 DNA reads as TGTGCCAGCAGCTTAGGGGGCTCGGATACGCAGTATTTT.

The chain employs TRBV30 and TRBJ2-7; unclear D gene. Germline CDR1 and CDR2: GTSNPN and SVGIG (reference sequence). V lost 0 bases and J 0 bases, leaving 15 bases between the germline ends. The CDR3 has 16 residues. The CDR3 DNA reads TGTGCCTGGAGTGTAGGGTTAGCTATTAGCTCCTACGAGCAGTACTTC. This codes for CAWSVGLAISSYEQYF.

The genes are TRBV28 and TRBJ1-5, with a tentative D call TRBD1 (5 bases). Germline V gene sequence: CDR1 MDHEN, CDR2 SYDVKM. Trimming pared 6 bases from V and 2 bases from J, leaving 11 bases between. The CDR3 is made up of 14 amino acids. CDR3 coding DNA: TGTGCCAGCAGCAGGGTATCCGGCAATCAGCCCCAGCATTTT. Amino acids: CASSRVSGNQPQHF. Filled out from reference TRBV28 and TRBJ1-5, the complete variable domain reads DVKVTQSSRYLVKRTGEKVFLECVQDMDHENMFWYRQDPGLGLRLIYFSYDVKMKEKGDIPEGYSVSREKKERFSLILESASTNQTSMYLCASSRVSGNQPQHFGDGTRLSIL.

The chain joins TRBV20-1 to TRBJ2-7; D not resolved. The CDR3 extends over 10 amino acids. Trimming left V 6 bases short and J 4 bases short, with 7 bases between. Germline V gene data show CDR1 as DFQATT and CDR2 as SNEGSKA (reference sequence). The CDR3 DNA reads TGCAGTGCCCCTGAGTACGAGCAGTACTTC. This codes for CSAPEYEQYF.